Shown below are 5 T cell receptor beta chains from a single sample sequenced in a study of technical replicates of blood from a few donors. The table came from immunoSEQ multiplex PCR; TCRdb's copy has only in-frame clones and leaves some out. Of about 82,000 clones listed, roughly 93% are singletons. The sample comprised T cells isolated from PBMCs. The source is a human donor in good health.

This chain connects TRBV28 to TRBJ1-5; the match to TRBD1 covers 8 bases. V dropped 4 bases and J dropped 5; count of bases not matched to a gene: 7. There are 15 residues in the CDR3. CDR1 MDHEN and CDR2 SYDVKM come from the germline V gene. The CDR3 coding sequence is TGTGCCAGCAGTTCCGGGACAGGCGTTTATCAGCCCCAGCATTTT. Its protein is CASSSGTGVYQPQHF. Based on the CDR3 plus reference TRBV28 and TRBJ1-5, the full variable domain is DVKVTQSSRYLVKRTGEKVFLECVQDMDHENMFWYRQDPGLGLRLIYFSYDVKMKEKGDIPEGYSVSREKKERFSLILESASTNQTSMYLCASSSGTGVYQPQHFGDGTRLSIL.

The V gene is TRBV5-1, the J gene TRBJ1-1; D not resolved. The CDR3 is 14 residues long. CDR1 is SGHRS and CDR2 is YFSETQ in the germline V gene. Trimming shortened V by 4 bases and J by 5 bases, and 15 bases separated the two germline ends. The CDR3 here is CASSLANPTTEAFF. CDR3 in DNA: TGCGCCAGCAGCCTAGCTAATCCGACAACTGAAGCTTTCTTT.

J is TRBJ2-7 and V is TRBV4-1; a possible D gene is TRBD1 (6 bases). The V and J ends lost 5 bases and 4 bases respectively, with 15 bases between them. Germline V gene sequence: CDR1 MGHRA, CDR2 YSYEKL. This CDR3 region has 14 residues. CDR3 in amino acids: CASSVAGVLYEQYF. Here the CDR3 DNA reads TGCGCCAGCAGCGTGGCAGGGGTTTTGTACGAGCAGTACTTC.

This clone occurred a few times. The chain uses TRBV20-1 and TRBJ1-1; the D gene is possibly TRBD1 (6 bases). Deletions cut 3 bases from V and 8 bases from J, with 10 bases between. Germline loops: CDR1 DFQATT, CDR2 SNEGSKA (reference sequence). The CDR3 is 11 residues long. The CDR3 coding sequence is TGCAGTGCTAGGGAAGACAGGGAAGCTTTCTTT. Encoded protein: CSAREDREAFF.

This clone was observed once. The J gene is TRBJ1-1, the V gene TRBV18; TRBD1 might be the D (5 bases). Trimming cost V 3 bases and J 2 bases, with 22 bases left between them. The CDR3 covers 18 residues. Germline CDR1 KGHSH, CDR2 LQKENI. The CDR3 DNA is TGTGCCAGCTCACCTCCCCTGGGTTTAGACAGAAGAAACACTGAAGCTTTCTTT. This sequence encodes CASSPPLGLDRRNTEAFF.